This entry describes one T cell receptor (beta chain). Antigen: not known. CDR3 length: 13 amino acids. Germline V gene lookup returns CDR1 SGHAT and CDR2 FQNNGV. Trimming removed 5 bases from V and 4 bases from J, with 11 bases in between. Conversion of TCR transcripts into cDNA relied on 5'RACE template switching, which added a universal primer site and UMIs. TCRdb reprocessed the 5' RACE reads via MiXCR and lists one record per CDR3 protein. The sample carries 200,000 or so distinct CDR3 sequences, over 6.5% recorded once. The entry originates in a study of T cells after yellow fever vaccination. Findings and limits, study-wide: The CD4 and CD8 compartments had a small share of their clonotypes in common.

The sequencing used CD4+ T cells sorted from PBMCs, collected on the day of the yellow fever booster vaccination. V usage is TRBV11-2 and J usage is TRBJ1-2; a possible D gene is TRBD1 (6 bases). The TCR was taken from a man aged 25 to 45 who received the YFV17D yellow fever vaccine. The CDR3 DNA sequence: TGTGCCAGCAGCCGACAGGAACTCTATGGCTACACCTTC. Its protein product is CASSRQELYGYTF.